The 20 T cell receptor beta chains below were found in one sample sequenced in a study of radiotherapy plus CTLA-4 blockade in lung cancer. The method was immunoSEQ multiplex PCR; TCRdb's version includes in-frame clones alone and lacks a portion of them. In the table there are some 73,000 clones, roughly four fifths of which are singletons. Material: peripheral blood, obtained from a patient treated with radiotherapy plus ipilimumab. These receptors came from a human donor with non-small cell lung cancer whose response to radiotherapy plus ipilimumab could not be evaluated.

V gene TRBV18 combines with J gene TRBJ2-7, with 7 bases aligning to TRBD1. The J segment lost 4 bases and the V segment lost 4 bases, leaving 13 bases of the junction unmatched. Germline values: CDR1 KGHSH, CDR2 LQKENI. The CDR3 loop spans 16 amino acids. The CDR3 protein is CASSRSIWGTDYEQYF. CDR3 in DNA: TGTGCCAGCTCACGGAGTATCTGGGGGACAGATTACGAGCAGTACTTC.

This chain joins TRBV9 and TRBJ2-7; 12 positions agree with TRBD2. The V segment lost 3 bases and the J segment 3 bases; nucleotides outside the gene matches: 4. CDR3 size: 15 residues. Germline V gene data show CDR1 as SGDLS and CDR2 as YYNGEE. CDR3 sequence reads: CASSAGTSGYYEQYF. DNA for the CDR3: TGTGCCAGCAGCGCCGGGACTAGCGGGTACTACGAGCAGTACTTC.

This chain uses TRBV12-5 with TRBJ2-1; 12 bases map to TRBD2. The CDR3 extends over 16 amino acids. Losses at the gene ends were 4 bases for V and 10 bases for J; bases not matched to a gene: 11. The germline V gene encodes CDR1 LGHNT and CDR2 FRNRAP. The chain's CDR3 is CASGSRTSGIGGEQFF. The CDR3 DNA sequence: TGTGCTAGTGGTTCCAGGACTAGCGGGATTGGGGGCGAGCAGTTCTTC.

The chain carries TRBV5-1 and TRBJ1-3; D remains unclear. Germline assignment: CDR1 SGHRS and CDR2 YFSETQ. The CDR3 spans 16 residues. Deletions cut 0 bases from V and 0 bases from J, with 10 bases between. CDR3 loop: CASSLAVSYSGNTIYF. For the CDR3, the DNA is TGCGCCAGCAGCTTGGCCGTCAGTTACTCTGGAAACACCATATATTTT.

Remarks on this clone: Mismatch with germline at one junction end may stem from a read error. The same CDR3 arises from other DNA sequences in this sample as well. V gene TRBV18 combines with J gene TRBJ1-2, with 7 nucleotides matching TRBD1. The germline V gene has CDR1 KGHSH and CDR2 LQKENI. The CDR3 covers 16 residues. CDR3 sequence reads: CASSPPGAQQGLGYTF. CDR3 DNA sequence: TGCGCCAGCTCACCACCGGGGGCCCAACAGGGGTTGGGCTACACCTTC.

The chain combines TRBV19 with TRBJ1-2; 7 nucleotides line up with TRBD1. The CDR3 extends over 15 amino acids. The V segment lost 8 bases and the J segment 3 bases; nucleotides outside the gene matches: 12. Looked up from germline, CDR1 is LNHDA and CDR2 is SQIVND (reference sequence). CDR3 region: CASFPSGGFDYGYTF. The CDR3 region has the DNA TGTGCCAGTTTCCCATCAGGGGGATTTGACTATGGCTACACCTTC.

CDR3: CASSLHLRKLRNEQFF. The CDR3, as DNA: TGCGCCAGCAGCTTGCACCTTCGGAAATTGAGGAATGAGCAGTTCTTC. V gene TRBV5-1 combines with J gene TRBJ2-1, with no clear D. Per the germline V gene, CDR1 is SGHRS and CDR2 is YFSETQ. The CDR3 spans 16 residues. V shed 1 base and J shed 7 bases, with 18 bases lying between them. The full variable domain, rest sourced from reference TRBV5-1 and TRBJ2-1, is KAGVTQTPRYLIKTRGQQVTLSCSPISGHRSVSWYQQTPGQGLQFLFEYFSETQRNKGNFPGRFSGRQFSNSRSEMNVSTLELGDSALYLCASSLHLRKLRNEQFFGPGTRLTVL.

The chain couples TRBV27 to TRBJ1-4; no definite D call. The CDR3 extends over 16 amino acids. V was clipped by 4 bases and J by 10 bases, with 22 bases between them. From germline, CDR1 is MNHEY and CDR2 SMNVEV (reference sequence). This CDR3 is CASSSQRFGEELKLFF. Here the CDR3 DNA reads TGTGCCAGCAGTTCCCAGAGGTTCGGGGAGGAATTAAAACTGTTTTTT.

Of note for this clone: Mismatch with germline at one junction end may stem from a read error. This sequence joins TRBV6-1 and TRBJ1-1; no clear D. From germline, CDR1 is MNHNS and CDR2 SASEGT. This CDR3 contains 10 residues. CDR3 sequence (DNA): TGTGCCAGCAGTCACGGAGCGGGGAATTTT. As protein: CASSHGAGNF.

The gene calls are TRBV7-9 and TRBJ1-2, with D perhaps TRBD1 (6 bases). CDR1 and CDR2 from the germline V gene are SEHNR and FQNEAQ (reference sequence). This CDR3 has 12 residues. Deletions cut 3 bases from V and 6 bases from J, with 8 bases between. This CDR3 reads CASSLGANGYTF. The CDR3 bases are TGTGCCAGCAGCTTGGGGGCCAATGGCTACACCTTC.

In this sample, this clone turned up once. The V gene is TRBV4-2, the J gene TRBJ2-5; no clear D gene. This CDR3 contains 13 residues. Germline values: CDR1 LGHNA, CDR2 YNFKEQ. The V gene lost 1 base and the J gene lost 1 base, with 4 bases spanning the gap. The CDR3 loop reads CASSQGGQETQYF. CDR3 sequence (DNA): TGTGCCAGCAGCCAAGGCGGCCAAGAGACCCAGTACTTC.

The chain couples TRBV28 to TRBJ1-6, with 7 bases that match TRBD1. Unmatched junction bases numbered 6, after V lost 11 bases and J lost 5 bases. The CDR3 contains 13 residues. The V gene's germline CDR1 is MDHEN and CDR2 SYDVKM. The CDR3 region has the DNA TGTGCCGGCCGGGACAGCGATAATTCACCCCTCCACTTT. As protein: CAGRDSDNSPLHF.

The CDR3 here is CASSLSGQTYSGNTIYF. The CDR3 coding sequence is TGTGCCAGCAGTTTATCCGGACAGACCTACTCTGGAAACACCATATATTTT. The V call is TRBV27, the J call TRBJ1-3; tentative D call: TRBD1 (6 bases). The germline V and J ends were trimmed by 0 bases and 0 bases, with 12 bases remaining between them. CDR1 MNHEY and CDR2 SMNVEV come from the germline V gene (reference sequence). This CDR3 comprises 17 residues.

The chain carries TRBV7-6 and TRBJ2-2; no firm D call. Germline CDR1 is SGHVS and CDR2 is FNYEAQ. This CDR3 spans 13 amino acids. The CDR3 sequence: CSSGHGNTGELFF. CDR3 coding DNA: TGTTCGTCGGGTCACGGGAACACCGGGGAGCTGTTTTTT.

The table lists this clone with a count of one. Other DNA sequences from this sample encode an identical CDR3 as well. V usage is TRBV2 and J usage is TRBJ2-7, with TRBD2 as a possible D gene (6 bases). The CDR3 spans 12 residues. V was clipped by 4 bases and J by 7 bases, with 11 bases between them. Germline V gene data show CDR1 as SNHLY and CDR2 as FYNNEI. DNA for the CDR3: TGTGCCAGCAGTGTGGGGGGAGGAGAGCAGTACTTC. Encoded protein: CASSVGGGEQYF.

This chain joins TRBV11-1 and TRBJ2-2; TRBD1 is a possible D gene (6 bases). The CDR3 has 14 amino acids. CDR1 is SGHAT, CDR2 FQDESV, per germline (reference sequence). Trimming removed 5 bases from V and 7 bases from J, with 14 bases in between. CDR3 sequence (DNA): TGTGCCAGCAGCCCCCAACCAGGGGTCGGGGAGCTGTTTTTT. Its translation: CASSPQPGVGELFF.

The chain links TRBV30 to TRBJ2-1, with 7 bases aligning to TRBD2. The CDR3 runs to 13 residues. Trimming took 1 base from V and 9 from J; bases not matched to a gene: 6. Germline assignment: CDR1 GTSNPN and CDR2 SVGIG (reference sequence). CDR3: CAWSGTSQGEQFF. In DNA, the CDR3 is TGTGCCTGGAGTGGGACTAGTCAGGGTGAGCAGTTCTTC.

This chain joins TRBV6-5 and TRBJ2-7, with D uncertain. Germline V gene sequence: CDR1 MNHEY, CDR2 SVGAGI. V dropped 7 bases and J dropped 5 bases, with 12 bases sitting between them. The CDR3 is 12 amino acids. The CDR3 coding sequence is TGTGCCAGCACCCGTCTGGGCGACGAGCAGTACTTC. It specifies CASTRLGDEQYF.

This chain links TRBV11-1 with TRBJ2-1; D uncertain. The CDR3 extends over 17 amino acids. V shed 5 bases and J shed 4 bases, with 21 bases lying between them. Per germline, CDR1 SGHAT and CDR2 FQDESV (reference sequence). This CDR3 reads CASSPPLVGARYNEQFF. Written as DNA, the CDR3 is TGTGCCAGCAGCCCCCCCTTGGTTGGAGCAAGGTACAATGAGCAGTTCTTC.

The chain carries TRBV27 and TRBJ2-5; 7 nucleotides agree with TRBD1. The CDR3 totals 14 residues. The V segment lost 6 bases and the J segment 5 bases; nucleotides outside the gene matches: 9. Germline V lookup: CDR1 MNHEY, CDR2 SMNVEV (reference sequence). The CDR3 spells CASRPTGLRETQYF. DNA for the CDR3: TGTGCCAGCAGACCGACAGGGTTAAGGGAGACCCAGTACTTC.